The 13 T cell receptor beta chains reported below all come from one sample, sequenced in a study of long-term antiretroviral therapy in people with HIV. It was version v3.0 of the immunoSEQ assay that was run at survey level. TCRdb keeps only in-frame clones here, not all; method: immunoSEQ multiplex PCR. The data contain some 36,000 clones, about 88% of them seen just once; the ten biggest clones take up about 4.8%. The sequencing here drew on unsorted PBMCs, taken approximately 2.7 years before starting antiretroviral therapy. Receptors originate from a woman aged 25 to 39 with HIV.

The CDR3 nucleotides are TGTGCCAGCAGCCCCCGCCTCCAAGAGACCCAGTACTTC. Translating it yields CASSPRLQETQYF. The chain joins TRBV14 to TRBJ2-5; no reliable D call. The CDR3 has 13 amino acids. Germline lookup yields CDR1 SGHDN and CDR2 FVKESK. Trimming shortened V by 4 bases and J by 1 base, and 7 bases separated the two germline ends.

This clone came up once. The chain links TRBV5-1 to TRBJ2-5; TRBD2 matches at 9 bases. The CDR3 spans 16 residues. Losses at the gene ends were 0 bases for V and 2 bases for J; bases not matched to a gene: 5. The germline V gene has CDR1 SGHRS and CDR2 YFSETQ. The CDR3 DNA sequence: TGCGCCAGCAGCTTGGCGCCTAGCGGGGATCAAGAGACCCAGTACTTC. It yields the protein CASSLAPSGDQETQYF.

The CDR3 nucleotides read TGCGCCAGCAGCTTTCTAGGACTAGGCCTCGCAGATACGCAGTATTTT. Its translation: CASSFLGLGLADTQYF. The chain employs TRBV5-1 and TRBJ2-3, with TRBD2 identical over 7 bases. Unmatched junction bases numbered 10, after V lost 2 bases and J lost 4 bases. Germline-derived CDR1 and CDR2 are SGHRS and YFSETQ. The CDR3 is 16 residues long.

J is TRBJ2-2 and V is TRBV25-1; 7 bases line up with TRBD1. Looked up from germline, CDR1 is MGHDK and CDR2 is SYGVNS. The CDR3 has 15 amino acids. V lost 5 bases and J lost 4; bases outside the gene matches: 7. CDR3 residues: CASSRLGGITGELFF. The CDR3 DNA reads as TGTGCCAGCAGTCGGTTAGGGGGCATCACCGGGGAGCTGTTTTTT.

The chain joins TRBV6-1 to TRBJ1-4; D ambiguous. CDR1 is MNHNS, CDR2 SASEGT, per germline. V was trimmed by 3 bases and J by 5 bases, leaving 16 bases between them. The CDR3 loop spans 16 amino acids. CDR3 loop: CASSDPTSKKNEKLFF. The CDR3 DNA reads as TGTGCCAGCAGTGATCCGACAAGCAAGAAAAATGAAAAACTGTTTTTT.

The CDR3 coding sequence is TGCGCCAGCAGGCCGCAGACTAGCGCGGAGACCCAGTACTTC. Residues: CASRPQTSAETQYF. The chain carries TRBV5-1 and TRBJ2-5, with 8 nucleotides matching TRBD2. The ends lost 5 bases at V and 5 bases at J; junction bases unmatched: 8. The CDR3 is 14 amino acids. Germline V gene lookup returns CDR1 SGHRS and CDR2 YFSETQ.

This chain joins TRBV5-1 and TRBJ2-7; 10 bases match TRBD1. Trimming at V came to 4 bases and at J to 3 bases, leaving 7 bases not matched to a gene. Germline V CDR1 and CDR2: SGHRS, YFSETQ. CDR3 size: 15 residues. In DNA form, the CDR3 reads TGCGCCAGCAGCCCCGGGACAGGGGAATTCTACGAGCAGTACTTC. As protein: CASSPGTGEFYEQYF.

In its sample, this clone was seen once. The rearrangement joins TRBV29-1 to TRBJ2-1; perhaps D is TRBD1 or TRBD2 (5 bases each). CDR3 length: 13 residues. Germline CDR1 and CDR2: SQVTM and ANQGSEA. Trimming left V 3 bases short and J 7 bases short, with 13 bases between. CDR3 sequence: CSVDGQGVNEQFF. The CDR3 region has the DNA TGCAGCGTTGATGGTCAGGGAGTGAATGAGCAGTTCTTC.

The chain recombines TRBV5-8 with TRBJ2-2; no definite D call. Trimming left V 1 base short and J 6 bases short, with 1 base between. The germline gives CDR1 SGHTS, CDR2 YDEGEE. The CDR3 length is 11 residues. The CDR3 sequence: CASSLPGELFF. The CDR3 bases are TGTGCCAGCAGCTTGCCCGGGGAGCTGTTTTTT.

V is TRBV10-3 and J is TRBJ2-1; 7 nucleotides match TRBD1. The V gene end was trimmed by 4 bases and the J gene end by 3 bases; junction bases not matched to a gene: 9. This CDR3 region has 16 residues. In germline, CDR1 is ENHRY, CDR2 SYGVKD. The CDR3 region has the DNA TGTGCCATCAGTGTCATAAGGGGGCCGAGCTACAATGAGCAGTTCTTC. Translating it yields CAISVIRGPSYNEQFF.

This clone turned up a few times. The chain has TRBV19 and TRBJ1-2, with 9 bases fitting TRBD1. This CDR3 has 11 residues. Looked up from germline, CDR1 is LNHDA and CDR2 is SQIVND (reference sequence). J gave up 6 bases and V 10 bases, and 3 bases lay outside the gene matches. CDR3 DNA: TGTGCCACCCGGACAGGGGATGGCTACACCTTC. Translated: CATRTGDGYTF. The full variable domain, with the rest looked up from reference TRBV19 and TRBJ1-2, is DGGITQSPKYLFRKEGQNVTLSCEQNLNHDAMYWYRQDPGQGLRLIYYSQIVNDFQKGDIAEGYSVSREKKESFPLTVTSAQKNPTAFYLCATRTGDGYTFGSGTRLTVV.

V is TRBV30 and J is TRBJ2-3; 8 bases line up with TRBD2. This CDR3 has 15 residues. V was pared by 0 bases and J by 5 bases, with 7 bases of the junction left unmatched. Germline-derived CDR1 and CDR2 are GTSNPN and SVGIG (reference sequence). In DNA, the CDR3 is TGTGCCTGGAGTGTACGGGGGGGCGCAGAAGATACGCAGTATTTT. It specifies CAWSVRGGAEDTQYF.

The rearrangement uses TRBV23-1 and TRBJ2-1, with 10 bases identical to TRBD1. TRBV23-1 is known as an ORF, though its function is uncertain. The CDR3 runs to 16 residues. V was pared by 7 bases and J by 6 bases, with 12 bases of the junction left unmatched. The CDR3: CASTSGQGKTSNEQFF. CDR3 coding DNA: TGCGCCAGCACTTCGGGACAGGGGAAAACATCCAATGAGCAGTTCTTC.